This passage covers 5 T cell receptor beta chains from one sample sequenced in a study of cytotoxic CD8 clonotypes in ibrutinib-treated CLL. The table came from immunoSEQ multiplex PCR; TCRdb's copy has only in-frame clones and leaves some out. The sample has almost 85,000 clones, approximately 86% seen once. Source: PBMCs, taken before ibrutinib treatment. The receptor set was obtained from a human donor with chronic lymphocytic leukemia.

This chain uses TRBV5-6 with TRBJ2-7, with D possibly being TRBD2 (5 bases). The CDR3 contains 14 residues. V was pared by 4 bases and J by 1 base, with 12 bases between. Germline V gene lookup returns CDR1 SGHDT and CDR2 YYEEEE. CDR3 nucleotides: TGTGCCAGCAGCCGGACCGGGAATTCCTACGAGCAGTACTTC. Amino acids: CASSRTGNSYEQYF.

This clone was counted once. This chain connects TRBV30 to TRBJ1-2, with D unresolved. Trimming shortened V by 1 base and J by 9 bases, and 9 bases separated the two germline ends. The CDR3 runs to 11 residues. Germline lookup yields CDR1 GTSNPN and CDR2 SVGIG (reference sequence). In DNA form, the CDR3 reads TGTGCCTGGAGTGCGACCGGACGCTACACCTTC. Residues: CAWSATGRYTF.

V usage is TRBV18 and J usage is TRBJ2-3; the D gene is possibly TRBD1 (6 bases). CDR1 KGHSH and CDR2 LQKENI come from the germline V gene. The germline V and J ends were trimmed by 4 bases and 2 bases, with 25 bases remaining between them. The CDR3 is 19 residues long. CDR3 sequence (DNA): TGTGCCAGCTCACGACAGGCCTTTCTAGGGACACCTTTCACAGATACGCAGTATTTT. Translating gives CASSRQAFLGTPFTDTQYF.

This clone was found a few times. The rearrangement links TRBV4-2 to TRBJ2-1, with D unclear. CDR3 length: 13 residues. The ends were cut back, 0 bases at V and 4 bases at J, with 4 bases in the middle. Per germline, CDR1 LGHNA and CDR2 YNFKEQ. CDR3 coding DNA: TGTGCCAGCAGCCAAGATTTATACAATGAGCAGTTCTTC. This gives the protein CASSQDLYNEQFF.

This clone showed up just a few times. The chain employs TRBV6-1 and TRBJ2-1, with TRBD2 as a possible D gene (6 bases). This CDR3 region has 13 residues. Germline CDR1 is MNHNS and CDR2 is SASEGT. V lost 6 bases to trimming and J lost 4 bases, with 10 bases between them. Written as DNA, the CDR3 is TGTGCCAGCAGCCGAAGCGGGTACAATGAGCAGTTCTTC. As protein: CASSRSGYNEQFF.